A selection of T cell receptor beta chains follows, all from one sample in a study of shared T cell receptors in the human thymus. The table came from immunoSEQ multiplex PCR; TCRdb's copy has only in-frame clones and leaves some out. The table lists about 660,000 clones, around 87% of them singletons. In addition, the sample was reused for a study of human thymus T cells.

The sequenced sample consisted of thymocytes. These receptors came from a boy younger than two with a congenital heart defect. Each CDR3 is given with its conserved first and last residue. A D gene is named only where the DNA matches it firmly. Size is omitted from some rows. Given values are once, few, many or a class for expanded clones.

>TRBV27|-|TRBJ2-2|-
CASSPGSLGNTGELFF
TGTGCCAGCAGTCCCGGGTCCCTGGGGAACACCGGGGAGCTGTTTTTT
>TRBV9|-|TRBJ2-1|TRBD2
CASSVPGGDEQFF
TGTGCCAGCAGCGTTCCGGGAGGGGATGAGCAGTTCTTC
>TRBV19|once|TRBJ2-7|-
CASSTRDSSYEQYF
TGTGCCAGTAGTACGCGGGACAGCTCCTACGAGCAGTACTTC
>TRBV19|-|TRBJ2-7|-
CAKVYRVRTYEQYF
TGTGCCAAAGTTTACAGGGTGCGGACTTACGAGCAGTACTTC
>TRBV25-1|few|TRBJ1-1|-
CASTGTGRAFF
TGTGCCAGTACAGGCACAGGGAGAGCTTTCTTT
>TRBV19|-|TRBJ1-2|TRBD1
CASSIRDRDAYGYTF
TGTGCCAGTAGTATCAGGGACAGGGACGCCTATGGCTACACCTTC
>TRBV21-1|-|TRBJ2-7|-
CASGSEPHHPYEQYF
TGTGCCAGCGGCAGCGAACCCCACCACCCCTACGAGCAGTACTTC
>TRBV5-4|-|TRBJ2-1|TRBD2
CASRLAGGKYNEQFF
TGTGCCAGCAGACTAGCGGGAGGAAAGTACAATGAGCAGTTCTTC
>TRBV29-1|-|TRBJ2-1|TRBD2
CSVSLAGGWDEQFF
TGCAGCGTGAGCCTAGCGGGAGGGTGGGATGAGCAGTTCTTC
>TRBV2|-|TRBJ2-1|TRBD2
CASTLAGLAGWLNEQFF
TGTGCCAGCACCCTAGCCGGACTAGCGGGATGGTTGAATGAGCAGTTCTTC
>TRBV15|-|TRBJ2-1|TRBD2
CATSRAGTSGTDSYNEQFF
TGTGCCACCAGCAGAGCTGGGACTAGCGGGACCGACTCCTACAATGAGCAGTTCTTC
>TRBV4-1|-|TRBJ2-5|-
CASSQADPGQGIGETQYF
TGCGCCAGCAGCCAAGCGGACCCTGGGCAGGGGATAGGAGAGACCCAGTACTTC
>TRBV11-2|-|TRBJ2-1|-
CASSAGGSSYNEQFF
TGTGCCAGCAGCGCAGGGGGGAGCTCCTACAATGAGCAGTTCTTC
>TRBV4-3|-|TRBJ2-7|-
CASSQSWRDLSYEQYF
TGCGCCAGCAGCCAGAGTTGGCGGGACCTCTCCTACGAGCAGTACTTC
>TRBV6-5|-|TRBJ2-2|-
CARHVGPGELFF
TGTGCCAGGCATGTGGGGCCCGGGGAGCTGTTTTTT
>TRBV27|-|TRBJ2-3|TRBD1
CASSPTGADTQYF
TGTGCCAGCAGTCCAACAGGGGCGGATACGCAGTATTTT
>TRBV6-6|-|TRBJ2-7|TRBD2
CASRALAVYEQYF
TGTGCCAGCAGAGCACTAGCGGTCTACGAGCAGTACTTC
>TRBV12-5|-|TRBJ2-1|TRBD1
CASGPGQGAYNEQFF
TGTGCTAGTGGTCCAGGACAGGGGGCCTACAATGAGCAGTTCTTC
>TRBV5-1|once|TRBJ2-4|-
CASSLRGAVKNIQYF
TGCGCCAGCAGCTTGAGGGGCGCCGTTAAAAACATTCAGTACTTC
>TRBV7-7|-|TRBJ2-2|TRBD1
CASSINTGAEGTGELFF
TGTGCCAGCAGCATCAATACAGGGGCGGAAGGCACCGGGGAGCTGTTTTTT
>TRBV5-1|-|TRBJ1-1|-
CASSLNTGSRNTEAFF
TGCGCCAGCAGCTTAAACACAGGGTCCAGGAACACTGAAGCTTTCTTT
>TRBV12-5|once|TRBJ2-1|TRBD2
CASGVGTRKSNLNFTFVSYNEQFF
TGTGCTAGTGGTGTTGGGACTAGGAAAAGCAACCTAAACTTCACTTTTGTATCCTACAATGAGCAGTTCTTC
>TRBV30|-|TRBJ2-1|TRBD2
CAWSRDLGLAGVGGGQFF
TGTGCCTGGAGTAGGGACCTTGGACTAGCGGGAGTGGGGGGTGGGCAGTTCTTC
>TRBV10-2|-|TRBJ2-5|TRBD2
CASSEVLAGGSLETQYF
TGCGCCAGCAGTGAGGTGTTAGCGGGAGGGAGCCTAGAGACCCAGTACTTC
>TRBV21-1|-|TRBJ2-5|-
CASSIDRGQETQYF
TGTGCCAGCAGCATCGACAGGGGCCAAGAGACCCAGTACTTC
>TRBV28|-|TRBJ2-7|TRBD2
CASSSCLRGDEQYF
TGTGCCAGCAGTTCTTGTCTACGGGGGGACGAGCAGTACTTC
>TRBV4-1|-|TRBJ2-4|TRBD2
CASSHHDTGLAGLAKNIQYF
TGCGCCAGCAGCCATCATGACACGGGACTAGCGGGACTAGCCAAAAACATTCAGTACTTC
>TRBV12-5|-|TRBJ2-1|-
CASGQSNEQFF
TGTGCTAGTGGTCAGTCCAATGAGCAGTTCTTC
>TRBV7-9|-|TRBJ2-3|-
CASSSAGSSTDTQYF
TGTGCCAGCAGTTCAGCCGGGAGTTCCACAGATACGCAGTATTTT
>TRBV11-2|-|TRBJ2-3|TRBD2
CASSPPSGNCTDTQYF
TGTGCCAGCAGCCCCCCGAGCGGGAATTGCACAGATACGCAGTATTTT
>TRBV28|-|TRBJ1-5|-
CASHSYSNQPQHF
TGTGCCAGTCACAGTTATAGCAATCAGCCCCAGCATTTT
>TRBV10-3|-|TRBJ2-1|TRBD2
CAISITSGDSSSYNEQFF
TGTGCCATCAGTATAACTAGCGGGGACAGTAGCTCCTACAATGAGCAGTTCTTC
>TRBV10-2|-|TRBJ2-7|-
CASSVGSEQEQYF
TGCGCCAGCAGTGTAGGTTCGGAGCAAGAGCAGTACTTC
>TRBV7-6|-|TRBJ1-4|-
CASSPARGEKLFF
TGTGCCAGCAGCCCCGCGCGAGGGGAAAAACTGTTTTTT
>TRBV27|-|TRBJ2-1|TRBD2
CASSFEQPETSGREVHEQFF
TGTGCCAGCAGTTTCGAGCAGCCCGAAACTAGCGGGAGGGAGGTCCATGAGCAGTTCTTC
>TRBV10-1|-|TRBJ1-5|TRBD1
CASSGTGAWPQHF
TGCGCCAGCAGTGGAACAGGGGCCTGGCCCCAGCATTTT
>TRBV5-6|-|TRBJ2-7|-
CASSLQRSPPYEQYF
TGTGCCAGCAGCCTCCAGCGGTCCCCCCCCTACGAGCAGTACTTC
>TRBV21-1|-|TRBJ2-7|-
CASILQREGEKARSYEQYF
TGTGCCAGCATCCTCCAGAGGGAGGGAGAAAAAGCGAGGTCCTACGAGCAGTACTTC
>TRBV28|-|TRBJ2-7|-
CASSPISYEQYF
TGTGCCAGCAGCCCTATCTCCTACGAGCAGTACTTC
>TRBV5-3|-|TRBJ2-3|TRBD2
CARSNSRGTSGSRGTDTQYF
TGTGCCAGAAGCAACTCCCGCGGGACTAGCGGGAGTAGGGGCACAGATACGCAGTATTTT
>TRBV27|once|TRBJ2-1|TRBD2
CASSLSEGLANNEQFF
TGTGCCAGCAGTTTATCTGAGGGACTAGCGAACAATGAGCAGTTCTTC
>TRBV19|few|TRBJ1-5|TRBD1
CASSIGRGPSNQPQHF
TGTGCCAGTAGTATAGGCAGGGGGCCTAGCAATCAGCCCCAGCATTTT
>TRBV27|-|TRBJ2-7|TRBD2
CASSLTTSGRTREQYF
TGTGCCAGCAGTTTAACTACTAGCGGGAGGACGAGGGAGCAGTACTTC
>TRBV15|-|TRBJ1-5|-
CATSRGRRTTPKGNQPQHF
TGTGCCACCAGCAGAGGCCGAAGGACAACCCCAAAGGGCAATCAGCCCCAGCATTTT
>TRBV7-6|-|TRBJ2-2|TRBD2
CASSSFSGTSFTGELFF
TGTGCCAGCAGCTCATTTAGCGGGACTAGCTTTACCGGGGAGCTGTTTTTT
>TRBV6-6|-|TRBJ2-1|TRBD2
CASTTSGSNEQFF
TGTGCCAGCACGACTAGCGGTAGTAATGAGCAGTTCTTC
>TRBV4-1|once|TRBJ2-1|TRBD2
CASSQVPGTSGSNEQFF
TGCGCCAGCAGCCAAGTCCCCGGGACTAGCGGGAGCAATGAGCAGTTCTTC
>TRBV7-9|-|TRBJ2-7|-
CASSLPRGVSEQYF
TGTGCCAGCAGCTTACCCAGGGGAGTGTCCGAGCAGTACTTC
>TRBV2|-|TRBJ2-7|TRBD1
CASRKWDRGFGEQYF
TGTGCCAGCAGGAAATGGGACAGGGGGTTCGGCGAGCAGTACTTC
>TRBV4-1|-|TRBJ2-1|TRBD2
CASSPPGLAGGTPFDEQFF
TGCGCCAGCAGCCCCCCGGGACTAGCGGGAGGTACCCCTTTTGATGAGCAGTTCTTC
>TRBV27|-|TRBJ2-7|-
CASSSNWSYEQYF
TGTGCCAGCAGTTCCAACTGGAGCTACGAGCAGTACTTC
>TRBV28|-|TRBJ2-2|-
CASSLPPDRGHVAGELFF
TGTGCCAGCAGTTTACCCCCCGACCGGGGACACGTCGCCGGGGAGCTGTTTTTT
>TRBV6-5|-|TRBJ1-2|TRBD1
CASSYSRAGGAHGYTF
TGTGCCAGCAGTTACTCGAGGGCAGGGGGCGCCCATGGCTACACCTTC
>TRBV19|-|TRBJ2-1|-
CASSLKRENGSEQFF
TGTGCCAGTAGTCTAAAACGGGAGAACGGTAGTGAGCAGTTCTTC
>TRBV7-8|once|TRBJ2-3|TRBD1
CASSSLEQGRVGDTQYF
TGTGCCAGCAGTTCTCTCGAACAGGGGCGGGTGGGAGATACGCAGTATTTT
>TRBV5-8|-|TRBJ2-1|TRBD2
CASSLGLQLAGGYNEQFF
TGTGCCAGCAGCTTGGGACTACAACTAGCGGGAGGGTACAATGAGCAGTTCTTC
>TRBV6-1|-|TRBJ2-1|-
CASSQPGDEQFF
TGTGCCAGCAGTCAACCAGGGGATGAGCAGTTCTTC